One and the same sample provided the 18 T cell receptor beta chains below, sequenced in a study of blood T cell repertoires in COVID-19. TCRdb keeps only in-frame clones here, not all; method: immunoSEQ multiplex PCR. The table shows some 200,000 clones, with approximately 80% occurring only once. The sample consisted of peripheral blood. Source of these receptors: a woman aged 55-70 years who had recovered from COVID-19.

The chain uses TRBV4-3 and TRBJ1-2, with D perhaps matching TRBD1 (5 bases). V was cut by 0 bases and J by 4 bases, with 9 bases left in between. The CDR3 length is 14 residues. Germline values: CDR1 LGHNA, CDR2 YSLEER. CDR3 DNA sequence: TGCGCCAGCAGCCAAGAGGGGGGTGGCTATGGCTACACCTTC. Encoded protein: CASSQEGGGYGYTF.

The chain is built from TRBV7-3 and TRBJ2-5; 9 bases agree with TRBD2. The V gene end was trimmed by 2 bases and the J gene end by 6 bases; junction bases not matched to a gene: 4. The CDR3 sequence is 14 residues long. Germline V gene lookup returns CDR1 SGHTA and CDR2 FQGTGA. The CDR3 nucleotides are TGTGCCAGCAGCTTACGCGGGGGGGCACAGACCCAGTACTTC. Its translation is CASSLRGGAQTQYF.

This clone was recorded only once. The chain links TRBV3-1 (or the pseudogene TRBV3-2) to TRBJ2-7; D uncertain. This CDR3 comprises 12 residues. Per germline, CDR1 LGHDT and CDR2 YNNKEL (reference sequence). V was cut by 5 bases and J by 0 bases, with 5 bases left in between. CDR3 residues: CASSLSSYEQYF. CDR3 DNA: TGTGCCAGCAGCTTGAGCTCCTACGAGCAGTACTTC.

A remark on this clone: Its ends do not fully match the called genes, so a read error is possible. This CDR3 is CASSLEAGSNEQFF. CDR3 DNA: TGTGCTAGCAGCTTAGAGGCAGGGTCAAATGAGCAGTTCTTC. The chain is built from TRBV7-7 and TRBJ2-1; tentative D call: TRBD1 (5 bases). The CDR3 spans 14 residues. Germline CDR1 is SSHAT and CDR2 is FNYEAQ (reference sequence).

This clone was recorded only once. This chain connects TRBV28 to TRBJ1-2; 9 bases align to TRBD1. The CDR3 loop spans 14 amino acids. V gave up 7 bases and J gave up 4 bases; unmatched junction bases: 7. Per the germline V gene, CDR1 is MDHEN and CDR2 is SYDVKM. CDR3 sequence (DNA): TGTGCCAGCACATCCCAACAGGGGGCCTATGGCTACACCTTC. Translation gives CASTSQQGAYGYTF.

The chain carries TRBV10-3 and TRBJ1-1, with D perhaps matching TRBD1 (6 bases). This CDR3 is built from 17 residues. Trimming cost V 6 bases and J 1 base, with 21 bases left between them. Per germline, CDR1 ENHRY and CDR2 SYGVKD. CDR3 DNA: TGTGCCATCAGGCCTCCGGGACAAGGGAATGAGAACACTGAAGCTTTCTTT. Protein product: CAIRPPGQGNENTEAFF.

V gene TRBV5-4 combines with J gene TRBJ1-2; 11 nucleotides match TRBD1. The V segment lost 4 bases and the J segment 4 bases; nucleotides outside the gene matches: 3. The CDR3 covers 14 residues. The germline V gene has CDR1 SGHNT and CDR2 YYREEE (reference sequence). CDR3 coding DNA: TGTGCCAGCAGCGCAGGGACAGGGGGCTATGGCTACACCTTC. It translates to CASSAGTGGYGYTF.

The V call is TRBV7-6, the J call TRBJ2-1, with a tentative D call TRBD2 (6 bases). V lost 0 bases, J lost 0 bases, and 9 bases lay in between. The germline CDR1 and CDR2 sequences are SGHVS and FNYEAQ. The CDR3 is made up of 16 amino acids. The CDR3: CASSLARGNSYNEQFF. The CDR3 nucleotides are TGTGCCAGCAGCTTAGCTCGGGGGAACTCCTACAATGAGCAGTTCTTC.

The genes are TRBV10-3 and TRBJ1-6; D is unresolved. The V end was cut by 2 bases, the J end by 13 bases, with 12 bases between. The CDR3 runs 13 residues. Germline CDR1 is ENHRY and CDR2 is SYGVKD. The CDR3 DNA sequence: TGTGCCATCAGTGAGACCCAACGCGGGCCCCTCCACTTT. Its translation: CAISETQRGPLHF.

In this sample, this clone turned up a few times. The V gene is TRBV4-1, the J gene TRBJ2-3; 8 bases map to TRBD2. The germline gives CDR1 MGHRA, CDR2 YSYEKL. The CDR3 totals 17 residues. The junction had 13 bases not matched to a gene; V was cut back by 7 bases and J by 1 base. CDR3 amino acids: CASKAGVLAIGTDTQYF. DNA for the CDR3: TGCGCCAGCAAAGCGGGGGTACTCGCTATTGGCACAGATACGCAGTATTTT.

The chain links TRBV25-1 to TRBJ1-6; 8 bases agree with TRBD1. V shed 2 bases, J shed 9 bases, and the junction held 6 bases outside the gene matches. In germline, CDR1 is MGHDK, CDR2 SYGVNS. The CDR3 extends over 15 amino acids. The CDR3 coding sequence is TGTGCCAGCAGTGAACTAGGACAGGGAGGTTCACCCCTCCACTTT. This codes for CASSELGQGGSPLHF.

The CDR3 sequence is CASSPPGQINQPQHF. The CDR3 bases are TGTGCCAGCTCACCACCGGGACAAATCAATCAGCCCCAGCATTTT. This sequence joins TRBV18 and TRBJ1-5, with TRBD1 as a possible D gene (6 bases). The CDR3 has 15 residues. Trimming cost V 0 bases and J 3 bases, with 9 bases left between them. The V gene's germline CDR1 is KGHSH and CDR2 LQKENI.

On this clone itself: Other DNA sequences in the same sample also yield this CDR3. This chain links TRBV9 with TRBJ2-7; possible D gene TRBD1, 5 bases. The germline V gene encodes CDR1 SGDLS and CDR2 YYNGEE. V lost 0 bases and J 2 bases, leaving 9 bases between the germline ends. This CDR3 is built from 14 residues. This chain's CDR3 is CASSVGQGAYEQYF. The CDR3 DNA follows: TGTGCCAGCAGCGTAGGGCAGGGCGCCTACGAGCAGTACTTC.

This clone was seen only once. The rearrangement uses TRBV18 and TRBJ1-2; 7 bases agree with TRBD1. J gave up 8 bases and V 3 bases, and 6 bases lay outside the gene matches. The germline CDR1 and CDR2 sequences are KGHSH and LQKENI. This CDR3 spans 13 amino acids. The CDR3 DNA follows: TGTGCCAGCTCACCCACAGGGGCGGAGGGCTACACCTTC. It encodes CASSPTGAEGYTF.

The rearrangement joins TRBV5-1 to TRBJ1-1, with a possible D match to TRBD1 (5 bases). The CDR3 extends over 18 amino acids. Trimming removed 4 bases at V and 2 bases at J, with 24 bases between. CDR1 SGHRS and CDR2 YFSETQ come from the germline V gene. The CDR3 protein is CASSQGGAGTSLNTEAFF. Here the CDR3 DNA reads TGCGCCAGCAGCCAGGGAGGGGCAGGCACTAGCCTCAACACTGAAGCTTTCTTT.

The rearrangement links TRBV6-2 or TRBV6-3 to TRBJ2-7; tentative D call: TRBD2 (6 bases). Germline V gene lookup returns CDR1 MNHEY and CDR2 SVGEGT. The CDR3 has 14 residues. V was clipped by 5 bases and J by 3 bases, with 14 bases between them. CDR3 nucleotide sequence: TGTGCCAGCAGTCCCGGGAGTACCCTCTACGAGCAGTACTTC. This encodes CASSPGSTLYEQYF.

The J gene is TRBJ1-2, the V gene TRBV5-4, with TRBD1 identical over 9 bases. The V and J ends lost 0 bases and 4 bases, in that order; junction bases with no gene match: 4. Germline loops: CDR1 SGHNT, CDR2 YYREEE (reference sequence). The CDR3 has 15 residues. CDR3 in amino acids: CASSLGDREAYGYTF. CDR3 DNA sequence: TGTGCCAGCAGCTTGGGGGACAGGGAGGCCTATGGCTACACCTTC.

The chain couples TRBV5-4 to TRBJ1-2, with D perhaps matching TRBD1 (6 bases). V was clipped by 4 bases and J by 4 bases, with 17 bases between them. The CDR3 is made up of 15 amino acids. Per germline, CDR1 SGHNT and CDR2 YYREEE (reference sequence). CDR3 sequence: CASSPIAGQSYGYTF. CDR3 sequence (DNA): TGTGCCAGCAGCCCCATAGCCGGACAGAGCTATGGCTACACCTTC.